The TCR beta chain under discussion was sequenced for a study of beta chain features in type 1 diabetes. Study in general: Sorted cell examination encompassed under 130 million cells across all samples. Overall study results and limits: All four CD4+ subsets from Type 1 diabetes patients carried moderately but significantly shorter TCRB CDR3s. Among type 1 diabetes patients, VDJ junctions had fewer insertions and more deletions.

Reverse transcription of all isolated RNA meant that expressed TCRB transcripts were sequenced. The data were produced by immunoSEQ multiplex PCR, yet TCRdb's version contains in-frame clones alone and is incomplete. The data contain under 200,000 clones, about 8.5% of them singletons. As regards this clone: The target antigen is unknown.

The CDR3 is 17 amino acids. Germline V gives CDR1 SGDLS, CDR2 YYNGEE. Trimming at V came to 3 bases and at J to 2 bases, leaving 8 bases not matched to a gene. Source material: central memory CD4+ T cells from blood. The rearrangement joins TRBV9 to TRBJ1-3; 10 bases match TRBD1. This TCR derives from a man in his late teens or twenties in good health. CDR3 loop: CASSAAGQGRAGNTIYF. The CDR3 DNA reads TGTGCCAGCAGCGCTGCGGGACAGGGGCGGGCTGGAAACACCATATATTTT.